Here is one T cell receptor beta chain with its context. Its target is unknown. This CDR3 comprises 14 residues. With V trimmed by 10 bases and J by 5 bases, 8 bases remained unmatched. This record comes from a study of Tregs in tolerant kidney transplant recipients. Findings of the study overall: Activated donor B cell expansion appeared to reveal the most relevant donor-specific TCRbeta repertoire. In tolerant patients, donor-specific Tregs outgrew total Tregs, suggesting antigen-driven expansion.

CD4+CD25+CD127- Tregs, CD4+CD25- non-Tregs, CD4 and CD8 cells were sorted. The data were produced by immunoSEQ multiplex PCR, yet TCRdb's version contains in-frame clones alone and is incomplete. The sample records 60,000 to 95,000 clones, 95% to 98% being singletons. The chain carries TRBV23-1 and TRBJ1-6, with 7 bases fitting TRBD1. TRBV23-1 belongs to the ORF category, with a function that is uncertain. Source: CD4+ T cells from blood, taken before the transplant. This sequence originates from a human donor who received a combined kidney and bone marrow transplant. CDR3 region: CAKQGSRDNSPLHF. CDR3 coding DNA: TGCGCCAAACAGGGGTCCAGAGATAATTCACCCCTCCACTTT.